A selection of T cell receptor beta chains follows, all from one sample in a study of blood T cell repertoires in COVID-19. TCRdb keeps only in-frame clones here, not all; method: immunoSEQ multiplex PCR. Here the sample spans 90,000 to 130,000 clones, nearly 80% being singletons. The sequenced sample was peripheral blood. The source is a woman older than 75 with active or convalescent COVID-19. Both conserved end residues are part of each CDR3. D genes are given only for firm matches. Clone sizes are given selectively: once, few, many, or a class where the clone is expanded.

clone size,D gene,J gene,V gene,CDR3 protein,CDR3 DNA
NA,NA,TRBJ2-7,TRBV10-3,CAIRGLVGSYEQYF,TGTGCCATCAGAGGACTGGTTGGGTCCTACGAGCAGTACTTC
NA,TRBD2,TRBJ2-1,TRBV29-1,CSVVAGDYNEQFF,TGCAGCGTTGTCGCGGGGGATTACAATGAGCAGTTCTTC
NA,TRBD2,TRBJ2-7,TRBV28,CASSSSGEYEQYF,TGTGCCAGCAGTTCTAGCGGTGAATACGAGCAGTACTTC
NA,TRBD1,TRBJ2-1,TRBV5-1,CASTRSGGYNEQFF,TGCGCCAGCACCCGGTCAGGGGGCTACAATGAGCAGTTCTTC
once,TRBD2,TRBJ2-2,TRBV5-1,CASSFAASGGVTGELFF,TGCGCCAGCAGCTTCGCGGCTAGCGGGGGCGTTACCGGGGAGCTGTTTTTT
NA,NA,TRBJ2-7,TRBV7-3,CASSPQAAGRSEQYF,TGTGCCAGCAGCCCTCAGGCAGCAGGGAGGAGCGAGCAGTACTTC
NA,NA,TRBJ1-2,TRBV5-4,CASGMDSGYGYTF,TGTGCCAGCGGGATGGACAGTGGCTATGGCTACACCTTC
NA,TRBD1,TRBJ1-2,TRBV3-1/TRBV3-2,CASSLWTGGVHGYTF,TGTGCCAGCAGCCTTTGGACAGGGGGCGTTCATGGCTACACCTTC
NA,TRBD1,TRBJ2-3,TRBV30,CAWSQGVARWDTQYF,TGTGCCTGGAGTCAGGGGGTAGCTCGATGGGATACGCAGTATTTT
NA,NA,TRBJ1-1,TRBV21-1,CASRKRRATEAFF,TGTGCCAGCAGAAAACGGCGGGCCACTGAAGCTTTCTTT
NA,TRBD2,TRBJ2-7,TRBV5-1,CASSGGTSSSYEQYF,TGCGCCAGCAGCGGCGGGACTAGCAGTTCCTACGAGCAGTACTTC
NA,NA,TRBJ1-2,TRBV7-2,CASSSSGGYGYTF,TGTGCCAGCAGCTCGAGCGGGGGTTATGGCTACACCTTC
once,TRBD1,TRBJ1-2,TRBV7-2,CASSNSGQGYYGYTF,TGTGCCAGCAGCAACTCGGGACAGGGTTACTATGGCTACACCTTC
NA,NA,TRBJ1-2,TRBV18,CASSPRTDDGYTF,TGTGCCAGCTCACCACGGACAGACGATGGCTACACCTTC
NA,TRBD2,TRBJ2-2,TRBV7-9,CASSFGTSGRGNTGELFF,TGTGCCAGCAGCTTCGGGACTAGCGGGAGGGGGAACACCGGGGAGCTGTTTTTT
NA,TRBD2,TRBJ2-1,TRBV5-5,CASRLAGGDGAEQFF,TGTGCCAGCCGACTAGCGGGAGGGGATGGTGCTGAGCAGTTCTTC
NA,TRBD2,TRBJ2-5,TRBV3-1/TRBV3-2,CASSRLAGGRQYF,TGTGCCAGCAGTCGGCTAGCGGGAGGACGACAGTACTTC
NA,NA,TRBJ2-7,TRBV19,CASSTGLASYEQYF,TGTGCCAGTAGTACGGGACTGGCTTCCTACGAGCAGTACTTC
NA,NA,TRBJ2-1,TRBV9,CASSLRLANEQFF,TGTGCCAGCAGCCTCAGGCTAGCCAATGAGCAGTTCTTC
many,TRBD1,TRBJ2-2,TRBV5-1,CASSPHRDSTTGELFF,TGCGCCAGCAGCCCTCACCGGGACAGCACTACCGGGGAGCTGTTTTTT
few,NA,TRBJ2-2,TRBV5-1,CASSFDSANTGELFF,TGCGCCAGCAGCTTTGACAGCGCGAACACCGGGGAGCTGTTTTTT
NA,NA,TRBJ2-7,TRBV21-1,CASSTNSGTGPDREQYF,TGTGCCAGCAGCACAAACTCCGGGACAGGACCCGATCGGGAGCAGTACTTC
NA,TRBD1,TRBJ1-2,TRBV7-2,CASSLGGQGYGYTF,TGTGCCAGCAGCTTGGGGGGACAGGGGTATGGCTACACCTTC
NA,TRBD2,TRBJ2-1,TRBV19,CASSGVERECFFF,TGTGCCAGTAGTGGAGTTGAGCGGGAGTGCTTTTTCTTC
NA,NA,TRBJ1-2,TRBV28,CASSSLGQGAGYTF,TGTGCCAGCAGTTCCCTGGGGCAGGGTGCGGGCTACACCTTC
NA,TRBD1,TRBJ1-6,TRBV2,CASSDDRGYSPLHF,TGTGCCAGCAGTGATGACAGGGGATATTCACCCCTCCACTTT
NA,NA,TRBJ2-1,TRBV28,CASSFVRAGRSYNEQFF,TGTGCCAGCAGTTTTGTACGTGCGGGACGCTCCTACAATGAGCAGTTCTTC
NA,NA,TRBJ1-5,TRBV3-1/TRBV3-2,CASSQGGGNQPQHF,TGTGCCAGCAGCCAGGGGGGGGGAAATCAGCCCCAGCATTTT
NA,TRBD1,TRBJ2-5,TRBV30,CAWSNRGRETQYF,TGTGCCTGGAGTAACAGGGGGCGAGAGACCCAGTACTTC
NA,NA,TRBJ1-2,TRBV12-5,CASGPDWLRGGYTF,TGTGCTAGTGGTCCAGACTGGCTTCGAGGTGGCTACACCTTC
NA,TRBD1,TRBJ1-6,TRBV2,CASSPRQGAHYNSPLHF,TGTGCCAGCAGCCCGAGACAGGGGGCGCACTATAATTCACCCCTCCACTTT
NA,NA,TRBJ2-7,TRBV5-4,CASSSESYEQYF,TGTGCCAGCAGCTCAGAAAGCTACGAGCAGTACTTC
NA,NA,TRBJ2-3,TRBV9,CASSLEGGRSTDTQYF,TGTGCCAGCTCATTGGAGGGCGGAAGAAGCACAGATACGCAGTATTTT
NA,NA,TRBJ1-6,TRBV3-1/TRBV3-2,CASSQEGAGGSPLHF,TGTGCCAGCAGCCAAGAAGGAGCCGGCGGGTCACCCCTCCACTTT
NA,NA,TRBJ2-7,TRBV15,CATSRDSGVAAEQYF,TGTGCCACCAGCAGAGATTCGGGGGTTGCGGCCGAGCAGTACTTC
NA,NA,TRBJ1-2,TRBV7-2,CASSLGGWLPPYGYTF,TGTGCCAGCAGCTTAGGAGGCTGGTTGCCCCCTTATGGCTACACCTTC
NA,TRBD2,TRBJ2-1,TRBV2,CASSPSGGGSYNEQFF,TGTGCCAGCAGCCCTAGCGGGGGGGGCTCCTACAATGAGCAGTTCTTC
once,TRBD2,TRBJ2-1,TRBV5-1,CASSQPGTSEYNEQFF,TGCGCCAGCAGCCAACCCGGGACTAGCGAGTACAATGAGCAGTTCTTC
NA,NA,TRBJ1-1,TRBV2,CASSELLSNTEAFF,TGTGCCAGCAGTGAACTTCTATCGAACACTGAAGCTTTCTTT
NA,NA,TRBJ2-1,TRBV7-2,CASSPQWGRRNEQFF,TGTGCCAGCAGCCCCCAATGGGGGCGCAGGAATGAGCAGTTCTTC
NA,TRBD1,TRBJ2-5,TRBV7-9,CASSLEGRGQETQYF,TGTGCCAGCAGCTTAGAGGGCAGGGGGCAAGAGACCCAGTACTTC
NA,TRBD1,TRBJ1-2,TRBV9,CASSARDRAYGYTF,TGTGCCAGCAGCGCCCGGGACAGGGCCTATGGCTACACCTTC
many,TRBD2,TRBJ2-7,TRBV7-2,CASSLISSGRGYEQYF,TGTGCCAGCAGCTTGATATCTTCCGGGAGGGGGTACGAGCAGTACTTC
NA,NA,TRBJ1-1,TRBV2,CASSEESFRVTEAFF,TGTGCCAGCAGTGAAGAGTCCTTCAGGGTTACTGAAGCTTTCTTT
NA,TRBD1,TRBJ2-1,TRBV5-1,CASSLIGQGDYNEQFF,TGCGCCAGCAGCTTAATCGGACAGGGGGATTACAATGAGCAGTTCTTC
NA,TRBD2,TRBJ2-2,TRBV7-9,CASSSPSGGSGELFF,TGTGCCAGCAGCTCCCCGAGCGGGGGGTCCGGGGAGCTGTTTTTT
NA,NA,TRBJ2-3,TRBV27,CASSLWPSADTQYF,TGTGCCAGCAGTTTATGGCCCTCAGCAGATACGCAGTATTTT
few,NA,TRBJ2-2,TRBV19,CASSTKPNTGELFF,TGTGCCAGTAGTACTAAACCGAACACCGGGGAGCTGTTTTTT
NA,NA,TRBJ2-6,TRBV5-5,CASSQYSQGRSGANVLTF,TGTGCCAGCAGCCAATATTCACAGGGTCGCTCTGGGGCCAACGTCCTGACTTTC
NA,NA,TRBJ2-1,TRBV7-9,CASSPRLGAGPSSYNEQFF,TGTGCCAGCAGCCCTCGGTTAGGAGCGGGCCCCAGCTCCTACAATGAGCAGTTCTTC
few,NA,TRBJ2-3,TRBV19,CASSIDLGGGAGTDTQYF,TGTGCCAGTAGTATAGATCTAGGAGGGGGCGCTGGCACAGATACGCAGTATTTT